What follows are 24 T cell receptor beta chains derived from one specimen sequenced in a study of blood T cells in healthy people across ages. The authors ran a second PCR of about 6 to 11 cycles using a sample-barcoded 5' primer and a J-beta primer mix. TCRdb analysed the 5' RACE reads with MiXCR anew, one entry per CDR3 protein. The sample holds about 1,800,000 distinct CDR3 sequences, under 30% seen once. Sequencing was carried out using blood. Receptors were obtained from a woman under 40 in good health.

The V call is TRBV6-5, the J call TRBJ2-1; 7 bases match TRBD1. Germline CDR1 MNHEY, CDR2 SVGAGI. CDR3 length: 13 amino acids. V shed 8 bases, J shed 13 bases, and the junction held 14 bases outside the gene matches. Here the CDR3 reads CASRTGQQETQFF. The CDR3 coding sequence is TGTGCCAGCCGAACGGGACAGCAAGAGACCCAGTTCTTC.

This clonotype showed up many times. The chain has TRBV2 and TRBJ2-7; 7 bases line up with TRBD1. Germline V gene data show CDR1 as SNHLY and CDR2 as FYNNEI. The J segment lost 0 bases and the V segment lost 6 bases, leaving 2 bases of the junction unmatched. CDR3 size: 13 residues. CDR3 sequence (DNA): TGTGCCAGCAGATGGACAGGCTCCTACGAGCAGTACTTC. Encoded protein: CASRWTGSYEQYF.

This clonotype was counted ten times or more. The chain couples TRBV15 to TRBJ2-5; 7 positions agree with TRBD2. V lost 0 bases and J lost 5; bases outside the gene matches: 9. This CDR3 is built from 16 residues. Germline values: CDR1 LNHNV, CDR2 YYDKDF (reference sequence). This CDR3 is CATSRDLRGSSETQYF. The CDR3 nucleotides read TGTGCCACCAGCAGAGATTTGCGGGGGTCCTCGGAGACCCAGTACTTC.

This clonotype appeared a few times. This chain links TRBV20-1 with TRBJ2-4; D is undetermined. This CDR3 is built from 15 residues. CDR1 is DFQATT and CDR2 is SNEGSKA in the germline V gene (reference sequence). V was clipped by 5 bases and J by 7 bases, with 21 bases between them. The DNA of the CDR3 is TGCAGTGCTCCCGGGTCCCCTCGGTCGGCTAACATTCAGTACTTC. As protein: CSAPGSPRSANIQYF.

This clonotype was seen repeatedly, ten times or more. The rearrangement uses TRBV5-5 and TRBJ2-3; D not resolved. CDR3 length equals 12 residues. Per the germline V gene, CDR1 is SGHKS and CDR2 is YYEKEE (reference sequence). V lost 4 bases and J lost 3, with 6 bases in between. The CDR3: CASSTLTDTQYF. DNA of the CDR3: TGTGCCAGCAGCACACTGACAGATACGCAGTATTTT. Full variable domain (missing parts from reference TRBV5-5 and TRBJ2-3): DAGVTQSPTHLIKTRGQQVTLRCSPISGHKSVSWYQQVLGQGPQFIFQYYEKEERGRGNFPDRFSARQFPNYSSELNVNALLLGDSALYLCASSTLTDTQYFGPGTRLTVL.

As regards this clonotype: A much bigger clone sits one base away, suggesting this may be a read error. V and J are TRBV15 and TRBJ2-7; 7 positions match TRBD1. The J call could be wrong; TRBJ2-5 is a better fit for the DNA end. The CDR3 loop spans 14 amino acids. Per germline, CDR1 LNHNV and CDR2 YYDKDF (reference sequence). CDR3 in amino acids: CTTSRGGGRETQYF. The CDR3 DNA is TGTACCACCAGCAGAGGGGGCGGGCGAGAGACCCAGTACTTC.

The V and J genes are TRBV5-1 and TRBJ2-1; D is perhaps TRBD2 (5 bases). Deletions cut 4 bases from V and 10 bases from J, with 15 bases between. Germline lookup yields CDR1 SGHRS and CDR2 YFSETQ. CDR3 length: 13 residues. CDR3 nucleotide sequence: TGCGCCAGCAGCCCGGACCCGGGGAGCGAGCAGTTCTTC. Amino acid sequence: CASSPDPGSEQFF.

A few counts support this clonotype. Germline and junction disagree at one end, which may indicate a read error. The J gene is TRBJ1-1, the V gene TRBV4-3, with D possibly being TRBD1 (6 bases). Germline V gives CDR1 LGHNA, CDR2 YSLEER. The length of the CDR3 is 13 residues. The CDR3 here is CASSRDRNAEAFF. CDR3 DNA: TGCGCCAGCAGCCGTGACAGGAACGCTGAAGCTTTCTTT.

The J gene is TRBJ2-3, the V gene TRBV7-2; 8 bases agree with TRBD2. In germline, CDR1 is SGHTA, CDR2 FQGNSA. This CDR3 has 16 residues. V shed 0 bases and J 1 base; nucleotides not matched to a gene: 3. Here the CDR3 DNA reads TGTGCCAGCAGCTTAGCGCCGGGGGGGCGCACAGATACGCAGTATTTT. It specifies CASSLAPGGRTDTQYF.

This clonotype has more than one count but fewer than ten. The junction departs from germline at one end; a sequencing error may be responsible. The chain combines TRBV7-2 with TRBJ2-3, with a tentative D call TRBD2 (5 bases). CDR1 SGHTA and CDR2 FQGNSA come from the germline V gene. The CDR3 covers 15 residues. The CDR3 sequence is CASAPDGISTDTQYF. CDR3 nucleotides: TGTGCCAGCGCACCGGACGGGATCAGCACAGATACTCAGTATTTT.

This clonotype was detected a few times. J is TRBJ1-1 and V is TRBV7-6; D is unclear. Germline CDR1 reads SGHVS; CDR2 reads FNYEAQ. The CDR3 is made up of 14 amino acids. The germline V and J ends were trimmed by 5 bases and 5 bases, with 15 bases remaining between them. The CDR3 bases are TGTGCCAGCAGCGGATTCGGTGGAAAAACTGAAGCTTTCTTT. It translates to CASSGFGGKTEAFF.

This clonotype was detected many times. J is TRBJ2-7 and V is TRBV10-3; D remains unclear. The CDR3 loop spans 14 amino acids. V shed 3 bases and J shed 2 bases, with 11 bases lying between them. Germline loops: CDR1 ENHRY, CDR2 SYGVKD. The CDR3: CAISDDTEAYEQYF. The CDR3 DNA reads as TGTGCCATCAGTGACGACACCGAGGCCTACGAGCAGTACTTC.

The chain has TRBV4-1 and TRBJ1-5; 10 bases are a match to TRBD1. CDR3 length: 16 residues. V shed 2 bases, J shed 5 bases, and the junction held 6 bases outside the gene matches. The V gene's germline CDR1 is MGHRA and CDR2 YSYEKL. The CDR3 loop is CASSQSGTGVYQPQHF. For the CDR3, the DNA is TGCGCCAGCAGCCAATCCGGGACAGGGGTGTATCAGCCCCAGCATTTT.

This clonotype occurred a few times. V gene TRBV6-5 combines with J gene TRBJ2-1; TRBD2 matches at 9 bases. With V trimmed by 5 bases and J by 8 bases, 10 bases remained unmatched. The CDR3 spans 15 residues. Germline V CDR1 and CDR2: MNHEY, SVGAGI. CDR3 sequence reads: CASSAGTSQYYEQFF. DNA for the CDR3: TGTGCCAGCAGTGCCGGGACTAGCCAGTACTATGAGCAGTTCTTC.

This clonotype appeared a few times. V and J are TRBV7-8 and TRBJ2-7; TRBD1 might be the D (6 bases). This CDR3 is built from 15 residues. Trimming stripped 5 bases from V and 9 bases from J, with 23 bases between. The germline gives CDR1 SGHVS, CDR2 FQNEAQ. The CDR3 DNA reads TGTGCCAGCAGCGCTCGATCGGACAGCAACCTCGGGCAGTACTTC. Its protein product is CASSARSDSNLGQYF.

This chain links TRBV9 with TRBJ2-5; 9 positions agree with TRBD2. The CDR3 length is 16 residues. With 3 bases clipped from V and 4 bases from J, the junction kept 10 bases outside the gene matches. CDR1 SGDLS and CDR2 YYNGEE come from the germline V gene. The DNA of the CDR3 is TGTGCCAGCAGCGCCCGTGCGGGAGGGCCGGGAGAGACCCAGTACTTC. This translates into CASSARAGGPGETQYF.

The table lists this clonotype with a few counts. The genes are TRBV20-1 and TRBJ2-3; 11 nucleotides align to TRBD2. The V gene end was trimmed by 1 base and the J gene end by 1 base; junction bases not matched to a gene: 7. Germline V gene data show CDR1 as DFQATT and CDR2 as SNEGSKA (reference sequence). The CDR3 is 17 amino acids. The CDR3 is CSARGPGLAERTDTQYF. CDR3 in DNA: TGCAGTGCTAGAGGCCCGGGACTAGCGGAGCGCACAGATACGCAGTATTTT.

The rearrangement uses TRBV19 and TRBJ1-2; D perhaps matches TRBD1 (5 bases). The CDR3 spans 14 residues. CDR1 LNHDA and CDR2 SQIVND come from the germline V gene (reference sequence). V lost 3 bases, J lost 6 bases, and 14 bases lay in between. The chain's CDR3 is CASSIGEGSNGYTF. As DNA, the CDR3 is TGTGCCAGTAGTATTGGTGAGGGGTCGAATGGCTACACCTTC. The complete variable domain, with remaining parts taken from reference TRBV19 and TRBJ1-2, reads DGGITQSPKYLFRKEGQNVTLSCEQNLNHDAMYWYRQDPGQGLRLIYYSQIVNDFQKGDIAEGYSVSREKKESFPLTVTSAQKNPTAFYLCASSIGEGSNGYTFGSGTRLTVV.

Comment on this clonotype: Given a much more abundant clone one base away, this may be a read error. It is likely a read error, because the conserved phenylalanine at the end of the CDR3 is missing. The rearrangement links TRBV6-2 or TRBV6-3 to TRBJ2-4; D is uncertain. The tail of the sequence fits TRBJ2-7 better, so the J call may be wrong. The CDR3 sequence is 13 residues long. Per the germline V gene, CDR1 is MNHEY and CDR2 is SVGEGT. The CDR3: CASSGQGLNEQYC. The CDR3 region has the DNA TGTGCCAGCAGCGGGCAAGGGTTAAACGAGCAGTACTGC.

The rearrangement joins TRBV29-1 to TRBJ1-1, with a weak D call TRBD1 (6 bases). The V end was cut by 4 bases, the J end by 4 bases, with 13 bases between. Germline CDR1 is SQVTM and CDR2 is ANQGSEA. The CDR3 totals 13 residues. The CDR3 region has the DNA TGCAGCGTTGCCCGGGACATCATCACTGAAGCTTTCTTT. This encodes CSVARDIITEAFF.

The chain carries TRBV30 and TRBJ2-5; no firm D call. The closer fit of TRBJ2-7 to the DNA end suggests the J call may be wrong. The CDR3 runs to 13 residues. Germline loops: CDR1 GTSNPN, CDR2 SVGIG (reference sequence). CDR3 nucleotide sequence: TGTGCCTGGAGTGTTCCCGATTTAGGCGAGCAGTACTTC. Its protein product is CAWSVPDLGEQYF.

This clonotype showed up just once. The chain employs TRBV2 and TRBJ1-5; D gene unclear. CDR1 is SNHLY and CDR2 is FYNNEI in the germline V gene. This CDR3 is 13 amino acids long. Trimming shortened V by 8 bases and J by 3 bases, and 11 bases separated the two germline ends. The CDR3 protein is CASGPAPNQPQHF. The CDR3, as DNA: TGTGCCAGCGGGCCCGCTCCCAATCAGCCCCAGCATTTT.

This chain links TRBV7-7 with TRBJ2-5; TRBD1 might be the D (5 bases). The length of the CDR3 is 13 residues. Trimming left V 5 bases short and J 2 bases short, with 9 bases between. CDR1 and CDR2 (germline): SSHAT, FNYEAQ (reference sequence). For the CDR3, the DNA is TGTGCCAGCAGCGTACAGGTTCAAGAGACCCAGTACTTC. Translated, it gives CASSVQVQETQYF.

V usage is TRBV5-1 and J usage is TRBJ2-5; 10 bases map to TRBD2. CDR1 and CDR2 from the germline V gene are SGHRS and YFSETQ. The length of the CDR3 is 16 residues. The trim removed 5 bases at V and 1 base at J, leaving 8 bases unmatched. Here the CDR3 reads CASSMGTSAFQETQYF. The CDR3 region has the DNA TGCGCCAGCAGTATGGGGACTAGCGCCTTCCAAGAGACCCAGTACTTC. Together with reference TRBV5-1 and TRBJ2-5, the CDR3 gives the full variable domain: KAGVTQTPRYLIKTRGQQVTLSCSPISGHRSVSWYQQTPGQGLQFLFEYFSETQRNKGNFPGRFSGRQFSNSRSEMNVSTLELGDSALYLCASSMGTSAFQETQYFGPGTRLLVL.